The clone carrying this T cell receptor (beta chain) was detected ten times or more. This sample stems from a study of human T cells and chemical hapten exposure. Described time point: patch test 2, 6 weeks after DPC sensitization. Regarding treatment: therapeutic diphenylcyclopropenone sensitization with weekly scalp DPC. Each CDR3 protein gets one entry after TCRdb re-called the RACE reads with MiXCR. Among 110,000 to 150,000 distinct CDR3 sequences listed, 12% were seen once. Germline V gene lookup returns CDR1 SEHNR and CDR2 FQNEAQ (reference sequence). With 5 bases removed from V and 7 bases from J, the gap between germline ends came to 11 bases. This CDR3 region has 12 residues.

Sequenced here: whole blood, sampled in connection with sensitization to the hapten diphenylcyclopropenone (DPC). The rearrangement joins TRBV7-9 to TRBJ1-2; TRBD1 might be the D (5 bases). The receptor was derived from a woman aged 45-65 years with alopecia areata. Some clones in this sample may be carry-over from other donors' samples. CDR3 sequence (DNA): TGTGCCAGCAGCCTTTCAGGGTCTGGCTACACCTTC. Translation: CASSLSGSGYTF.